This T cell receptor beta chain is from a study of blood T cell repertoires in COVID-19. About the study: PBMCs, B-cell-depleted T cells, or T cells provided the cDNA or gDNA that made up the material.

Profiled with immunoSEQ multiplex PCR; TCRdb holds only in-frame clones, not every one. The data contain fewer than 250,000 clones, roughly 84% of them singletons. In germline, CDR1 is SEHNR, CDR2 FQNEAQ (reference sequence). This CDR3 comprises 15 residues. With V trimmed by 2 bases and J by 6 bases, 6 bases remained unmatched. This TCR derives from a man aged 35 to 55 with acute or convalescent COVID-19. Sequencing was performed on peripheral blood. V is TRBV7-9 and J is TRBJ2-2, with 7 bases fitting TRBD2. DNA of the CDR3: TGTGCCAGCAGCTTAAACGGGGAGGGCGCCGGGGAGCTGTTTTTT. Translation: CASSLNGEGAGELFF.